Detailed here is one TCR beta chain. The data belong to a study of blood T cell repertoires in COVID-19. Study-level information: Both acute and convalescent COVID-19 samples were obtained from the United States, Italy and Spain.

Per the authors' pipeline: Scientists estimated how many nucleated cells there were by amplifying reference gene primers. This table comes from immunoSEQ multiplex PCR, and its TCRdb copy is limited to in-frame clones, with some not included. That table furnishes V, J and clone size, whereas the DNA furnished D and trimming. This sample has 90,000 to 130,000 clones, with over 70% found just once. Trimming cost V 0 bases and J 7 bases, with 8 bases left between them. The germline V gene has CDR1 SGHNT and CDR2 YYREEE (reference sequence). This CDR3 region has 14 residues. The chain recombines TRBV5-4 with TRBJ1-6; D unresolved. The sample comprised peripheral blood. The source of this sequence is a woman aged 70-85 years with acute or convalescent COVID-19. The chain's CDR3 is CASSLDSSNSPLHF. DNA of the CDR3: TGTGCCAGCAGCTTGGACAGCTCGAATTCACCCCTCCACTTT. The variable domain in full, with the rest retrieved from reference TRBV5-4 and TRBJ1-6, is ETGVTQSPTHLIKTRGQQVTLRCSSQSGHNTVSWYQQALGQGPQFIFQYYREEENGRGNFPPRFSGLQFPNYSSELNVNALELDDSALYLCASSLDSSNSPLHFGNGTRLTVT.